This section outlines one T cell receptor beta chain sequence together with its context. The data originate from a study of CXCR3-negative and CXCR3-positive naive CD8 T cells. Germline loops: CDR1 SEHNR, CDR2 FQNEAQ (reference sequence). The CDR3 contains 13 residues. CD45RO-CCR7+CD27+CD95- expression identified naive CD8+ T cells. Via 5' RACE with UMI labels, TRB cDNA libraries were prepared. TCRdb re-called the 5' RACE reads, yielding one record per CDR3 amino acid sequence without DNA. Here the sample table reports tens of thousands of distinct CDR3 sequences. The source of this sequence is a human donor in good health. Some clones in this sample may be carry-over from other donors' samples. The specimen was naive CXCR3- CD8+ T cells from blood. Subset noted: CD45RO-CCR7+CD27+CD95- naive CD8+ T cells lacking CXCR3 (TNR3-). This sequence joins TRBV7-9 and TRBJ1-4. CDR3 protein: CASSGGTPEKLFF.